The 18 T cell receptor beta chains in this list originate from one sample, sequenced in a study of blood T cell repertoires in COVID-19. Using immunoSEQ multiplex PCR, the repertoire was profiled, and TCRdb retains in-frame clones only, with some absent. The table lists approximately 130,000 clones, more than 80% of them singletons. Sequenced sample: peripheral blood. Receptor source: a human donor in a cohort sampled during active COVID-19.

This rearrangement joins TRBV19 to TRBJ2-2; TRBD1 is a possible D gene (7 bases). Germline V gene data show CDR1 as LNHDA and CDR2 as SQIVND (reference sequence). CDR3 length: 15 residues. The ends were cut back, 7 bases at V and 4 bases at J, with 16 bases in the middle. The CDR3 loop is CASKEGGQVTGELFF. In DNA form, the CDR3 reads TGTGCCAGTAAAGAGGGAGGACAGGTCACCGGGGAGCTGTTTTTT.

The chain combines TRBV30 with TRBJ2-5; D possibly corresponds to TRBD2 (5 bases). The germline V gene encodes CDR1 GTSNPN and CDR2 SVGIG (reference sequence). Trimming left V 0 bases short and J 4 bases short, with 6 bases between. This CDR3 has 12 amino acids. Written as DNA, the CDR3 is TGTGCCTGGAGTGTCGGGGTAGAGACCCAGTACTTC. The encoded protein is CAWSVGVETQYF.

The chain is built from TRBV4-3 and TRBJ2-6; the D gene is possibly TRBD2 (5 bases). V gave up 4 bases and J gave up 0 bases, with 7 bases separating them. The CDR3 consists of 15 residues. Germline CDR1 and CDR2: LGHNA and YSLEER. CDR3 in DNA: TGCGCCAGCAGCCGGGAGCCCTCTGGGGCCAACGTCCTGACTTTC. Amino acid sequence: CASSREPSGANVLTF.

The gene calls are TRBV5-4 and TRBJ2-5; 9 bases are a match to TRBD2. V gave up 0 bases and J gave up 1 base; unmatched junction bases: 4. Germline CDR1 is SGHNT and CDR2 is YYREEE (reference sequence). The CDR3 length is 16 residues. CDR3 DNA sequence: TGTGCCAGCAGCTTGGGGCTAGCGGGAATCCAAGAGACCCAGTACTTC. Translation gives CASSLGLAGIQETQYF. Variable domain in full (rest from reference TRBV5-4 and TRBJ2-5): ETGVTQSPTHLIKTRGQQVTLRCSSQSGHNTVSWYQQALGQGPQFIFQYYREEENGRGNFPPRFSGLQFPNYSSELNVNALELDDSALYLCASSLGLAGIQETQYFGPGTRLLVL.

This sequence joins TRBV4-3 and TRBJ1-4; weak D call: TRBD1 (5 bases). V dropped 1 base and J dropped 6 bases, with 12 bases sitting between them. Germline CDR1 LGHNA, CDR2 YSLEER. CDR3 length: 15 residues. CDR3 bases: TGCGCCAGCAGCCAAGGGGGGGAACACCATGAAAAACTGTTTTTT. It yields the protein CASSQGGEHHEKLFF.

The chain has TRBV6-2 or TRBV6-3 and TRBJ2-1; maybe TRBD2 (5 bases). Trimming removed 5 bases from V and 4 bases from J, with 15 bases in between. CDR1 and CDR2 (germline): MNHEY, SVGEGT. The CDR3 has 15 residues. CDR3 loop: CASSPFGGSYNEQFF. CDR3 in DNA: TGTGCCAGCAGTCCCTTTGGTGGGAGTTACAATGAGCAGTTCTTC.

DNA for the CDR3: TGTGCCAGCAGTGATAGCGGGGCAGGAGATAGCAATCAGCCCCAGCATTTT. Protein: CASSDSGAGDSNQPQHF. The chain couples TRBV6-1 to TRBJ1-5, with D perhaps TRBD1 (5 bases). Germline assignment: CDR1 MNHNS and CDR2 SASEGT. V was trimmed by 3 bases and J by 0 bases, leaving 15 bases between them. The CDR3 is made up of 17 amino acids.

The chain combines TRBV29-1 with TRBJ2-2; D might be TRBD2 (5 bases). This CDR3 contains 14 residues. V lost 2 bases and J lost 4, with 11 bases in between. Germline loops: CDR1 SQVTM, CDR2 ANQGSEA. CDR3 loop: CSVERGSGTGELFF. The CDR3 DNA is TGCAGCGTTGAAAGAGGGTCTGGCACCGGGGAGCTGTTTTTT.

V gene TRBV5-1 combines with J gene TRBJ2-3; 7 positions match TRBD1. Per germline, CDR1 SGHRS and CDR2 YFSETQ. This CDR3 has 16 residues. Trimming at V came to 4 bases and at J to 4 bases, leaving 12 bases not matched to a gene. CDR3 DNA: TGCGCCAGCAGCCGAATCACAGGGGCCGACCCAGATACGCAGTATTTT. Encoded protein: CASSRITGADPDTQYF.

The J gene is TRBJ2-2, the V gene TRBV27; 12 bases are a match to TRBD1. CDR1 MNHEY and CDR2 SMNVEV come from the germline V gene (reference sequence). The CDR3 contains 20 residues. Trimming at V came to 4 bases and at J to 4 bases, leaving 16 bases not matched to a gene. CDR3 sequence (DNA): TGTGCCAGCAGTTCCGAGACCCTGGGACAGGGGGCGAGCTTCACCGGGGAGCTGTTTTTT. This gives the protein CASSSETLGQGASFTGELFF.

CDR3 region: CSASTSRGGNQPQHF. The CDR3 DNA reads as TGCAGTGCTAGTACTTCCAGGGGCGGCAATCAGCCCCAGCATTTT. J is TRBJ1-5 and V is TRBV20-1; weak D call: TRBD1 (6 bases). The CDR3 runs 15 residues. CDR1 is DFQATT, CDR2 SNEGSKA, per germline (reference sequence). V lost 3 bases and J lost 2, with 14 bases in between.

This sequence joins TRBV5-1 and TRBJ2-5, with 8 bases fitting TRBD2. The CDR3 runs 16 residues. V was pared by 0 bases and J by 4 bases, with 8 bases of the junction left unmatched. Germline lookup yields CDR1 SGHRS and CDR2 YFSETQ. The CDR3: CASSLVLAGIGETQYF. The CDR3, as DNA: TGCGCCAGCAGCTTGGTCTTAGCGGGGATTGGAGAGACCCAGTACTTC.

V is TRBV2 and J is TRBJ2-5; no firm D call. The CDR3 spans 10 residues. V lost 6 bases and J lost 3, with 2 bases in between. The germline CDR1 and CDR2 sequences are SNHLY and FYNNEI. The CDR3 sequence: CASSKETQYF. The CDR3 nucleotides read TGTGCCAGCAGCAAAGAGACCCAGTACTTC.

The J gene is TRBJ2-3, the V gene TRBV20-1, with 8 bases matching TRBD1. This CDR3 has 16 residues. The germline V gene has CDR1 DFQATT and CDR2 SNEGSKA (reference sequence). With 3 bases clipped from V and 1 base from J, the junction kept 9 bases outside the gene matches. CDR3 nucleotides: TGCAGTGCTAGTCCCCCCGACAGGGGAGGCACAGATACGCAGTATTTT. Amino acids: CSASPPDRGGTDTQYF.

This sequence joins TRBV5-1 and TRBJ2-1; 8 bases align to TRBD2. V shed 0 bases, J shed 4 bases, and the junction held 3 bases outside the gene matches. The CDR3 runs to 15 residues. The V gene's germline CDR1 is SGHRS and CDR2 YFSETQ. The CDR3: CASSLEAGGYNEQFF. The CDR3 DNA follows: TGCGCCAGCAGCTTGGAGGCGGGGGGTTACAATGAGCAGTTCTTC.

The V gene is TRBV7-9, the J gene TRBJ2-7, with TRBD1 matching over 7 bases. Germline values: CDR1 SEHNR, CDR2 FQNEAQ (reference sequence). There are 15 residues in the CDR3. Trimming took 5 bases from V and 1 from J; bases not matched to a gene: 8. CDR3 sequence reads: CASSRGQPTSYEQYV. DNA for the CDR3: TGTGCCAGCAGCCGGGGACAGCCTACGTCCTACGAGCAGTACGTC.

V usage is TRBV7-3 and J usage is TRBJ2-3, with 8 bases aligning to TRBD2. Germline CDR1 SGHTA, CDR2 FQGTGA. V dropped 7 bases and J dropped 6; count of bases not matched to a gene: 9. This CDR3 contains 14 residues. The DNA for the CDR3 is TGTGCCAGCAACCCCAGCGGGGGCCGGGATACGCAGTATTTT. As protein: CASNPSGGRDTQYF.

Written as DNA, the CDR3 is TGTGCCAGCAGCCAGCGAAGCGACACAGATACGCAGTATTTT. This encodes CASSQRSDTDTQYF. V is TRBV7-2 and J is TRBJ2-3, with D unresolved. Germline assignment: CDR1 SGHTA and CDR2 FQGNSA. The V end was cut by 5 bases, the J end by 2 bases, with 11 bases between. This CDR3 is built from 14 residues.